This TCR beta chain was profiled in a study of control samples from healthy donors and cancer patients. Repertoires were generated with immunoSEQ multiplex PCR, while TCRdb's copy carries only in-frame clones and drops some. The sample carries around 120,000 clones, around 87% recorded once. V lost 7 bases, J lost 5 bases, and 11 bases lay in between. Germline V lookup: CDR1 LNHDA, CDR2 SQIVND (reference sequence). This CDR3 is 12 amino acids long. Material: blood. The chain has TRBV19 and TRBJ1-2; D remains ambiguous. This sequence originates from a man aged 60-69 years in good health. CDR3 sequence reads: CASNDLQYGYTF. Here the CDR3 DNA reads TGTGCCAGTAACGACTTGCAGTATGGCTACACCTTC.